This is a list of T cell receptor beta chains from one sample in a study of graft-versus-host responses after intestinal transplantation. Their recognized antigens are unknown. The data were produced by immunoSEQ multiplex PCR, yet TCRdb's version contains in-frame clones alone and is incomplete. Of approximately 90,000 clones listed, about nine tenths are singletons. Sequenced material: unstimulated CD8+ T cells sorted from spleen or lymph node cells, taken before transplant. These receptors were taken from a human donor who was the organ donor for an intestinal transplant. Both conserved end residues are trimmed from each CDR3. The order of the fields is J gene, V gene, CDR3 length, CDR3 protein.

TRBJ1-1,TRBV7-9,12,ASSSTGSGTEAF
TRBJ2-1,TRBV4-3,12,ASSQERLHNEQF
TRBJ2-1,TRBV9,14,ASSVVGTSSSNEQF
TRBJ2-7,TRBV29-1,11,SVKTGARVEQY
TRBJ2-3,TRBV2,8,ASLSDTQY
TRBJ2-7,TRBV28,14,ASSFRTAVPSYEQY
TRBJ2-7,TRBV7-9,10,ASSLVHYEQY
TRBJ2-3,TRBV15,10,ATSSRGDTQY
TRBJ2-5,TRBV2,13,ASRPLAGGPGTQY
TRBJ1-1,TRBV16,12,ASSPGGLNTEAF
TRBJ2-1,TRBV4-3,15,ASSQDFGPGGSDEQF
TRBJ2-1,TRBV7-9,13,ASSLVELVGQVQF
TRBJ2-3,TRBV7-2,14,ASSPPSSGTTDTQY
TRBJ1-1,TRBV19,11,ASSIGGYTEAF
TRBJ2-1,TRBV15,18,ATSRDRVAGGTSSYNEQF
TRBJ2-7,TRBV27,13,ASSWAGGQTYEQY
TRBJ1-1,TRBV11-2,14,ASSLDRETLEAEAF
TRBJ2-2,TRBV13,12,ASSLSLSTGELF
TRBJ2-6,TRBV7-9,11,ASSESGANVLT
TRBJ2-7,TRBV28,11,ASRAGTAPRQY
TRBJ1-1,TRBV27,12,ASSLVAGNTEAF
TRBJ2-1,TRBV5-1,11,ASSWTGANEQF
TRBJ1-3,TRBV4-2,13,ASSHWGGPGNTIY
TRBJ1-6,TRBV15,12,ATSRAGGGSPLH
TRBJ2-7,TRBV5-1,10,ASSLSGNEQY
TRBJ1-2,TRBV7-8,12,ASSLGTTVQGYT
TRBJ2-7,TRBV4-3,9,ASSQGNEQY
TRBJ1-2,TRBV7-9,15,ASSRPPRDRANYGYT
TRBJ1-1,TRBV19,12,ASSIEAPNTEAF
TRBJ2-3,TRBV10-2,14,ASGSGLAGVTDTQY
TRBJ1-2,TRBV28,15,ASSFQVGGGREDGYT
TRBJ2-3,TRBV11-2,13,ASSLTSGDRDTQY
TRBJ1-6,TRBV7-2,15,ASSYTRSGGYNSPLH
TRBJ1-2,TRBV7-6,12,ASSLNKGAYGYT
TRBJ2-7,TRBV11-3,10,ASSSEGEEQY
TRBJ2-5,TRBV4-1,15,ASSQEFGTGYQETQY
TRBJ1-4,TRBV4-3,16,ASSPSGTGFATNEKLF
TRBJ2-2,TRBV4-2,13,ASSQARHYTGELF
TRBJ1-2,TRBV6-6,11,ASLADRAWGYT
TRBJ2-1,TRBV28,13,ASSLFLAGYNEQF
TRBJ1-5,TRBV19,11,ASSIDPGQPQH
TRBJ2-1,TRBV6-5,11,ASSYGTSNEQF
TRBJ2-3,TRBV7-3,12,ASSSGTSGDTQY
TRBJ1-2,TRBV4-3,12,ASSQEIQGYGYT
TRBJ2-7,TRBV7-3,13,ASSPTGLADYEQY
TRBJ2-1,TRBV11-2,13,ASSFGTGLYNEQF
TRBJ1-1,TRBV13,12,ASKIWGHVTEAF
TRBJ2-3,TRBV4-2,15,ASSPRSGGLRTDTQY
TRBJ2-1,TRBV6-1,15,ASSEALIAGGYNEQF